The 21 T cell receptor beta chains below were found in one sample sequenced in a study of blood T cells in healthy people across ages. Then a second PCR, running roughly 6 to 12 cycles, was carried out with a sample-barcoded 5' primer and a J-beta primer mix. TCRdb re-analysed the 5' RACE reads in MiXCR, keeping a single row per CDR3 protein. The data contain around 1,500,000 distinct CDR3 sequences, approximately 42% of them singletons. Sequenced sample: blood. The receptors come from a woman younger than 30 in good health.

This clonotype has just one count. J is TRBJ1-5 and V is TRBV20-1; 8 nucleotides agree with TRBD1. Losses at the gene ends were 3 bases for V and 4 bases for J; bases not matched to a gene: 5. The CDR3 runs 14 residues. CDR1 is DFQATT, CDR2 SNEGSKA, per germline (reference sequence). CDR3 amino acids: CSARTGALNQPQHF. In DNA, the CDR3 is TGCAGTGCTAGGACAGGGGCACTAAATCAGCCCCAGCATTTT.

The chain has TRBV6-6 and TRBJ2-7, with 8 bases identical to TRBD1. The trim removed 6 bases at V and 2 bases at J, leaving 12 bases unmatched. Germline assignment: CDR1 MNHNY and CDR2 SVGAGI (reference sequence). The length of the CDR3 is 16 residues. The CDR3 loop is CASRDIRGRSTYEQYF. The CDR3 region has the DNA TGTGCCAGCAGGGATATCAGGGGGCGCTCCACCTACGAGCAGTACTTC.

The J gene is TRBJ2-1, the V gene TRBV7-8; 8 bases are a match to TRBD2. The germline V gene has CDR1 SGHVS and CDR2 FQNEAQ. CDR3 length equals 16 residues. V shed 5 bases and J 4 bases; nucleotides not matched to a gene: 10. The CDR3 DNA reads as TGTGCCAGCAGCGCCCTCACTAGCGGAATATACAATGAGCAGTTCTTC. This gives the protein CASSALTSGIYNEQFF.

The chain carries TRBV10-3 and TRBJ2-3, with D possibly TRBD2 on 6 matching bases. The CDR3 loop spans 14 amino acids. Per germline, CDR1 ENHRY and CDR2 SYGVKD. Trimming stripped 10 bases from V and 1 base from J, with 15 bases between. The CDR3 coding sequence is TGTGCCACTCATGGGGCTAGCGGCACAGATACGCAGTATTTT. Protein product: CATHGASGTDTQYF.

In DNA form, the CDR3 reads TGTGCCAGCAGTTATGACAGGGGGAGCCACAATGAGCAGTTCTTC. Protein sequence: CASSYDRGSHNEQFF. The chain joins TRBV12-3 or TRBV12-4 to TRBJ2-1, with 9 bases that match TRBD1. The V segment lost 4 bases and the J segment 5 bases; nucleotides outside the gene matches: 6. This CDR3 contains 15 residues.

V usage is TRBV6-5 and J usage is TRBJ2-7; TRBD1 matches 12 bases. From germline, CDR1 is MNHEY and CDR2 SVGAGI. J gave up 7 bases and V 2 bases, and 9 bases lay outside the gene matches. There are 16 residues in the CDR3. CDR3 DNA sequence: TGTGCCAGCAGTTACGGCGCGGGACAGGGGGCCAGTGAGCAGTACTTC. Translated, it gives CASSYGAGQGASEQYF.

This clonotype showed up many times. It may be a read error: a sequence one base away is much more abundant. V is TRBV7-9 and J is TRBJ1-1; 7 nucleotides agree with TRBD1. CDR1 is SEHNR and CDR2 is FQNEAQ in the germline V gene (reference sequence). The CDR3 runs to 14 residues. With V trimmed by 5 bases and J by 1 base, 4 bases remained unmatched. CDR3 coding DNA: TGTGCCAGCAGCGGGGGACAGCAGAACACTGAAGCTTTCTTT. This sequence encodes CASSGGQQNTEAFF.

The chain couples TRBV20-1 to TRBJ1-5; tentatively, D is TRBD1 (5 bases). This CDR3 contains 16 residues. Germline-derived CDR1 and CDR2 are DFQATT and SNEGSKA (reference sequence). V was cut by 3 bases and J by 6 bases, with 21 bases left in between. In nucleotides, the CDR3 is TGCAGTGCTAGTCCACTGGAGAGGGGAGCGGGTCAGCCCCAGCATTTT. Its translation: CSASPLERGAGQPQHF.

This clonotype was seen more than once but under ten times. This rearrangement joins TRBV20-1 to TRBJ2-7, with 11 bases identical to TRBD2. Germline CDR1 DFQATT, CDR2 SNEGSKA (reference sequence). The CDR3 is made up of 13 amino acids. CDR3 amino acids: CTLSGRAIHEQYF. In DNA, the CDR3 is TGCACCCTTAGCGGGAGGGCCATCCACGAGCAGTACTTC.

The J gene is TRBJ2-1, the V gene TRBV5-1; 12 nucleotides agree with TRBD2. CDR1 SGHRS and CDR2 YFSETQ come from the germline V gene. This CDR3 contains 19 residues. The V gene end was trimmed by 4 bases and the J gene end by 0 bases; junction bases not matched to a gene: 11. The CDR3 DNA reads as TGCGCCAGCAGCCCTTTCACTAGCGGGGGGCCCCTCTCCTACAATGAGCAGTTCTTC. It specifies CASSPFTSGGPLSYNEQFF.

The CDR3, as DNA: TGCGCCAGCAGCTGGCCGGGGACTAGCGGTCAAGAGACCCAGTACTTC. Encoded protein: CASSWPGTSGQETQYF. This sequence joins TRBV5-1 and TRBJ2-5; TRBD2 agrees at 11 bases. Germline V gene lookup returns CDR1 SGHRS and CDR2 YFSETQ. The CDR3 runs to 16 residues. Trimming at V came to 3 bases and at J to 2 bases, leaving 6 bases not matched to a gene.

The table lists this clonotype with a few counts. This chain links TRBV27 with TRBJ1-2; 7 bases align to TRBD1. The junction had 3 bases not matched to a gene; V was cut back by 0 bases and J by 5 bases. This CDR3 spans 14 amino acids. Germline V gene lookup returns CDR1 MNHEY and CDR2 SMNVEV (reference sequence). CDR3 DNA sequence: TGTGCCAGCAGTTTATCCCCCAGGGGGTATGGCTACACCTTC. Translating gives CASSLSPRGYGYTF.

This chain uses TRBV5-1 with TRBJ2-3; perhaps TRBD2 as D (6 bases). Per germline, CDR1 SGHRS and CDR2 YFSETQ. Trimming cost V 3 bases and J 6 bases, with 14 bases left between them. This CDR3 contains 14 residues. CDR3 in amino acids: CASSSFAGRDTQYF. CDR3 DNA sequence: TGCGCCAGCAGCTCATTTGCGGGGCGTGATACGCAGTATTTT.

This chain links TRBV2 with TRBJ2-3; 9 bases line up with TRBD1. Trimming removed 8 bases from V and 3 bases from J; junction bases left unmatched: 9. Germline CDR1 and CDR2: SNHLY and FYNNEI. This CDR3 spans 15 amino acids. CDR3 sequence: CASPTGGAGTDTQYF. Written as DNA, the CDR3 is TGTGCCAGCCCTACAGGGGGCGCTGGGACAGATACGCAGTATTTT.

This clonotype was counted only a few times. CDR3 nucleotide sequence: TGTGCCAGCAGTTTACCCGGGACTCGACAAGAGACCCAGTACTTC. Translated, it gives CASSLPGTRQETQYF. The chain carries TRBV28 and TRBJ2-5; D is possibly TRBD2 (6 bases). Germline V gene lookup returns CDR1 MDHEN and CDR2 SYDVKM. Trimming left V 2 bases short and J 2 bases short, with 12 bases between. The CDR3 totals 15 residues.

The sample holds one count of this clonotype. It may be a read error: a sequence one base away is much more abundant. The chain employs TRBV13 and TRBJ2-1, with 7 bases fitting TRBD2. This CDR3 has 15 residues. Germline CDR1 reads PRHDT; CDR2 reads FYEKMQ (reference sequence). Here the CDR3 reads CASSLGGRLNKEQFF. The DNA for the CDR3 is TGTGCCAGCAGCTTAGGCGGGAGGCTTAACAAGGAGCAGTTCTTC.

The chain is built from TRBV20-1 and TRBJ2-1; D is perhaps TRBD2 (5 bases). The V gene lost 0 bases and the J gene lost 4 bases, with 13 bases spanning the gap. The CDR3 loop spans 15 amino acids. Germline V lookup: CDR1 DFQATT, CDR2 SNEGSKA (reference sequence). CDR3 DNA: TGCAGTGCTAGAGATCGAAGAGGGAATTACAATGAGCAGTTCTTC. Protein: CSARDRRGNYNEQFF.

A few counts support this clonotype. The rearrangement uses TRBV10-3 and TRBJ2-3; D unresolved. This CDR3 contains 11 residues. V was shortened by 9 bases and J by 0 bases, with 4 bases between the two germline ends. In germline, CDR1 is ENHRY, CDR2 SYGVKD. The CDR3 loop reads CAIASTDTQYF. The DNA for the CDR3 is TGTGCCATAGCTAGCACAGATACGCAGTATTTT.

A few counts support this clonotype. The genes are TRBV15 and TRBJ2-3; possibly TRBD2 for D (5 bases). Germline values: CDR1 LNHNV, CDR2 YYDKDF (reference sequence). The V end lost 5 bases, the J end lost 2 bases, and 14 bases lay between the germline ends. This CDR3 is built from 15 residues. This CDR3 is CATSDFAGPTDTQYF. Written as DNA, the CDR3 is TGTGCCACCAGCGATTTTGCGGGTCCCACAGATACGCAGTATTTT.

This clonotype was recorded once. The CDR3 protein is CAIRTSGKDGSYNEQYF. The DNA for the CDR3 is TGTGCCATCAGGACTAGCGGGAAGGATGGATCCTACAATGAGCAGTACTTC. This rearrangement joins TRBV10-3 to TRBJ2-1, with TRBD2 matching 11 bases. Matching the DNA end better, TRBJ2-7 makes the J call doubtful. The CDR3 loop spans 17 amino acids. Germline loops: CDR1 ENHRY, CDR2 SYGVKD.

This clonotype was seen only a few times. This may stem from a read error, because a much larger clone lies one nucleotide away. The rearrangement uses TRBV7-6 and TRBJ1-2; D possibly corresponds to TRBD1 (6 bases). Germline CDR1 is SGHVS and CDR2 is FNYEAQ. Trimming removed 1 base from V and 3 bases from J, with 9 bases in between. This CDR3 spans 14 amino acids. As DNA, the CDR3 is TGTGCCAGCAGCTTAGGACAGGTGGACTATGGCTACACCTTC. It yields the protein CASSLGQVDYGYTF.